The rows below give T cell receptor beta chains drawn from one sample of a study of CD8 T cells in Susac syndrome. TCRdb used MiXCR to reprocess the immunoSEQ multiplex PCR reads, holding one entry per CDR3 protein. The repertoire holds about 150,000 distinct CDR3 sequences, with around 95% as singletons. Sequenced input: CD4+ T cells from PBMCs. The receptors were sampled from a human donor with Susac syndrome. Each CDR3 is given with its conserved first and last residue. A D gene is named only where the DNA matches it firmly. Clone size appears in some rows only: once, few, many, or a class for an expanded clone.

>TRBV20-1|-|TRBJ1-3|-
CSANSARQGHTIYF
TGCAGTGCAAACTCGGCGAGGCAGGGCCACACCATATATTTT
>TRBV29-1|-|TRBJ1-2|TRBD1
CSALRGRGNYGYTF
TGCAGCGCTCTAAGGGGGCGCGGTAACTATGGCTACACCTTC
>TRBV18|-|TRBJ1-5|-
CASSPSGRKNQPQHF
TGTGCCAGCTCACCCAGCGGACGGAAGAATCAGCCCCAGCATTTT
>TRBV3-1|-|TRBJ2-6|-
CASSLSTGSLTF
TGTGCCAGCAGCCTGTCGACAGGTAGCCTGACTTTC
>TRBV29-1|-|TRBJ2-7|TRBD2
CSVALGSGSSYEQYF
TGCAGCGTTGCTCTGGGTAGCGGGAGCTCCTACGAGCAGTACTTC
>TRBV18|-|TRBJ1-1|-
CASSVGGTEAFF
TGTGCCAGCTCAGTCGGGGGGACTGAAGCTTTCTTT
>TRBV28|-|TRBJ2-7|TRBD1
CASSLGQGANEQYF
TGTGCCAGCAGTTTGGGGCAGGGGGCGAACGAGCAGTACTTC
>TRBV6-4|-|TRBJ2-2|-
CASSGQASSGELFF
TGTGCCAGCAGTGGACAGGCCTCCTCCGGGGAGCTGTTTTTT
>TRBV6-5|-|TRBJ1-2|TRBD1
CASSYSLTGSYGYTF
TGTGCCAGCAGTTACTCATTGACAGGGAGCTATGGCTACACCTTC
>TRBV7-9|once|TRBJ1-1|-
CASSIGRGGTEAFF
TGTGCCAGCAGCATCGGCCGAGGGGGGACTGAAGCTTTCTTT
>TRBV5-1|once|TRBJ1-1|-
CASSLVPQLSTEAFF
TGCGCCAGCAGCTTGGTTCCCCAACTCAGCACTGAAGCTTTCTTT
>TRBV4-1|-|TRBJ1-2|TRBD1
CASSPPLGQPMGYTF
TGCGCCAGCAGCCCGCCTTTGGGACAGCCTATGGGCTACACCTTC
>TRBV18|-|TRBJ1-1|-
CASSPLDNTEAFF
TGTGCCAGCTCACCATTAGATAACACTGAAGCTTTCTTT
>TRBV7-3|-|TRBJ2-7|-
CASSASTPGLQYF
TGTGCCAGCTCAGCTTCCACGCCGGGACTTCAGTACTTC
>TRBV11-1|-|TRBJ2-7|-
CASSPRDLYEQYF
TGTGCCAGCAGCCCGCGGGACCTCTACGAGCAGTACTTC
>TRBV9|-|TRBJ2-3|-
CASSVDLATDTQYF
TGTGCCAGCAGCGTAGATTTGGCCACAGATACGCAGTATTTT
>TRBV29-1|-|TRBJ2-7|TRBD2
CSALAGVSDEQYF
TGCAGCGCCCTTGCGGGAGTAAGCGACGAGCAGTACTTC
>TRBV3-1|-|TRBJ2-2|-
CASSQETFGTGELFF
TGTGCCAGCAGCCAAGAGACTTTCGGTACCGGGGAGCTGTTTTTT
>TRBV7-2|once|TRBJ2-7|TRBD1
CASSLRRTGPYEQYF
TGTGCCAGCAGCTTAAGGCGGACAGGTCCCTACGAGCAGTACTTC
>TRBV19|-|TRBJ1-5|TRBD1
CASTQPGQGEQPQHF
TGTGCCAGTACCCAGCCGGGACAGGGGGAACAGCCCCAGCATTTT
>TRBV5-1|few|TRBJ2-1|TRBD2
CASSLEASGVYNEQFF
TGCGCCAGCAGCTTGGAAGCTAGCGGGGTATACAATGAGCAGTTCTTC
>TRBV19|-|TRBJ2-7|TRBD1
CASSIPGQGINEQYF
TGTGCCAGTAGTATCCCGGGACAGGGGATTAACGAGCAGTACTTC
>TRBV15|-|TRBJ1-3|TRBD1
CATSRDSILRQGGTGNTIYF
TGTGCCACCAGCAGAGATTCCATATTAAGACAGGGAGGTACTGGAAACACCATATATTTT
>TRBV27|-|TRBJ1-1|-
CASSLWENTEAFF
TGTGCCAGCAGTTTGTGGGAGAACACTGAAGCTTTCTTT
>TRBV4-1|-|TRBJ2-1|TRBD2
CASSHPAAGGRGNEQFF
TGCGCCAGCAGCCATCCGGCAGCGGGGGGCCGGGGCAATGAGCAGTTCTTC
>TRBV20-1|-|TRBJ1-2|-
CSARDPKRGSDGYTF
TGCAGTGCTAGAGATCCTAAAAGGGGCTCAGATGGCTACACCTTC
>TRBV27|-|TRBJ2-6|-
CASKTAAGANVLTF
TGTGCCAGCAAGACGGCGGCTGGGGCCAACGTCCTGACTTTC
>TRBV20-1|-|TRBJ2-7|TRBD2
CSARGLAGDLYEQYF
TGCAGTGCTAGGGGACTAGCGGGAGATCTCTACGAGCAGTACTTC
>TRBV18|-|TRBJ2-1|TRBD1
CASSPGQGIRNEQFF
TGTGCCAGCTCACCGGGACAGGGGATAAGGAATGAGCAGTTCTTC
>TRBV23-1|once|TRBJ2-7|-
CASSPPVRNEQYF
TGCGCCAGCAGTCCCCCCGTGAGGAACGAGCAGTACTTC
>TRBV18|-|TRBJ2-3|-
CASSPPTADTQYF
TGTGCCAGCTCACCCCCGACCGCGGATACGCAGTATTTT
>TRBV6-1|few|TRBJ2-1|TRBD1
CASSLQGIYNEQFF
TGTGCCAGCAGCCTACAGGGGATTTACAATGAGCAGTTCTTC
>TRBV5-1|-|TRBJ2-2|TRBD2
CASSSGGRDTGELFF
TGCGCCAGCAGCTCGGGAGGTCGTGACACCGGGGAGCTGTTTTTT
>TRBV7-9|-|TRBJ2-1|TRBD1
CASSLSGTGGFDEQFF
TGTGCCAGCAGCTTATCCGGGACAGGGGGCTTCGATGAGCAGTTCTTC
>TRBV11-2|once|TRBJ2-7|TRBD1
CASSISGTGPTYEQYF
TGTGCCAGCAGCATTTCCGGGACAGGGCCCACCTACGAGCAGTACTTC
>TRBV20-1|-|TRBJ1-2|TRBD1
CSAEEGARGYGYTF
TGCAGTGCTGAGGAGGGGGCAAGGGGCTATGGCTACACCTTC
>TRBV7-3|-|TRBJ2-3|TRBD1
CASGNWDRETDTQYF
TGTGCCAGCGGTAATTGGGACAGGGAAACAGATACGCAGTATTTT
>TRBV28|few|TRBJ2-1|-
CASSFDTYNEQFF
TGTGCCAGCAGTTTTGATACCTACAATGAGCAGTTCTTC
>TRBV6-6|-|TRBJ1-2|TRBD1
CASSDGGTEYGYTF
TGTGCCAGCAGTGACGGGGGGACAGAATATGGCTACACCTTC
>TRBV20-1|-|TRBJ1-5|-
CSARFGGVSNQPQHF
TGCAGTGCTAGATTTGGGGGAGTGAGCAATCAGCCCCAGCATTTT
>TRBV12-5|-|TRBJ2-3|-
CASQMGVTDTQYF
TGTGCTAGTCAAATGGGGGTCACAGATACGCAGTATTTT
>TRBV18|-|TRBJ2-7|TRBD1
CASSPTLVDRGYEQYF
TGTGCCAGCTCACCAACCCTAGTAGACAGGGGCTACGAGCAGTACTTC
>TRBV28|-|TRBJ1-5|-
CASSPNVDSQPQHF
TGTGCCAGCAGTCCCAATGTGGACTCACAGCCCCAGCATTTT
>TRBV4-1|-|TRBJ1-4|TRBD1
CASSSGRGLEKLFF
TGCGCCAGCAGCTCCGGGAGGGGGCTTGAAAAACTGTTTTTT
>TRBV19|-|TRBJ1-2|-
CASQQDRNYGYTF
TGTGCCAGTCAACAGGACAGAAACTATGGCTACACCTTC
>TRBV19|-|TRBJ1-1|-
CASSDQPHWNTEAFF
TGTGCCAGTAGTGACCAGCCCCATTGGAACACTGAAGCTTTCTTT
>TRBV7-2|-|TRBJ2-3|-
CASSSPFRADDTQYF
TGTGCCAGCAGCTCCCCTTTTCGGGCCGATGATACGCAGTATTTT
>TRBV29-1|once|TRBJ1-4|TRBD1
CSVDGTGDEKLFF
TGCAGCGTTGACGGGACAGGGGATGAAAAACTGTTTTTT
>TRBV24-1|-|TRBJ1-5|-
CATSPGVYQPQHF
TGTGCCACCAGTCCAGGGGTTTATCAGCCCCAGCATTTT
>TRBV20-1|-|TRBJ2-1|TRBD1
CSAKIPGTGRFF
TGCAGTGCTAAAATCCCCGGGACAGGGAGGTTCTTC
>TRBV14|once|TRBJ2-7|-
CASSPLPGRYEQYF
TGTGCCAGCAGCCCTCTCCCGGGACGCTACGAGCAGTACTTC